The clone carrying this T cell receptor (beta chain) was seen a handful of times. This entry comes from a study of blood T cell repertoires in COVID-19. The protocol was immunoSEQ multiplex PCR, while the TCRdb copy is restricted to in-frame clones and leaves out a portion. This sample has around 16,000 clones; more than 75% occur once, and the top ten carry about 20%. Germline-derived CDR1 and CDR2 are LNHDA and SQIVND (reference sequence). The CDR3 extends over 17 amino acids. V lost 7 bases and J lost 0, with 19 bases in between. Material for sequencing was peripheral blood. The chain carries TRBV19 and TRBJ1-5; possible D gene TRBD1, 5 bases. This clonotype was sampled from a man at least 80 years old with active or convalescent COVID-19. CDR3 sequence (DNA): TGTGCCAGTACCATGGGGGGAGGGCGTGATAGCAATCAGCCCCAGCATTTT. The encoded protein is CASTMGGGRDSNQPQHF.